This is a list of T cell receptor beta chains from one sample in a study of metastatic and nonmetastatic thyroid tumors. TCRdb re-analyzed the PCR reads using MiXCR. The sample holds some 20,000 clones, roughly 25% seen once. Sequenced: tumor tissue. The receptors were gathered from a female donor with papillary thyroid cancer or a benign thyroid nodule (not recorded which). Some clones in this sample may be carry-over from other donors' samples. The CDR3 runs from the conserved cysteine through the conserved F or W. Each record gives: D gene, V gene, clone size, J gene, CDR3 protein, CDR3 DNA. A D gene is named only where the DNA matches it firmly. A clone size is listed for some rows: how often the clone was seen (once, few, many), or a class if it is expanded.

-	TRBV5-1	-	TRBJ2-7	CASSLGRVPSYEQYF	TGCGCCAGCAGCTTGGGACGGGTTCCCTCCTACGAGCAGTACTTC
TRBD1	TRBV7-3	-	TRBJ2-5	CASILVNAHRGRLETQYF	TGTGCCAGCATCTTAGTAAACGCCCACAGGGGGCGCTTAGAGACCCAGTACTTC
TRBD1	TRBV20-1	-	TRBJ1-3	CSATPPGGAHGNTIYF	TGCAGTGCTACCCCCCCAGGGGGCGCCCACGGAAACACCATATATTTT
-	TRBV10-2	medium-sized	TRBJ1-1	CASSESGSNTEAFF	TGCGCCAGCAGTGAGTCCGGGTCGAACACTGAAGCTTTCTTT
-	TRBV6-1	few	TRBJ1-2	CASSAYYRDGYTF	TGTGCCAGCAGTGCGTACTACAGGGATGGCTACACCTTC
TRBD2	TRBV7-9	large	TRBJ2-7	CASSLAGGLRPTYEQYF	TGTGCCAGCAGCTTAGCGGGGGGGTTGAGACCTACCTACGAGCAGTACTTC
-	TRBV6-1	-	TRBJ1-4	CASSQRQLEEKLFF	TGTGCCAGCAGCCAACGACAGTTGGAGGAAAAACTGTTTTTT
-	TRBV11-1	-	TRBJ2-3	CASSLGRPSTDTQYF	TGTGCCAGCAGCTTAGGGCGGCCGAGCACAGATACGCAGTATTTT
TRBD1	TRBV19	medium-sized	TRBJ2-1	CATQGDSYNEQFF	TGTGCCACCCAGGGGGACTCCTACAATGAGCAGTTCTTC
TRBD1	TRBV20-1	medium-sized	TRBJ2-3	CSARDRQGVNTQYF	TGCAGTGCTAGGGATCGTCAGGGGGTAAATACGCAGTATTTT
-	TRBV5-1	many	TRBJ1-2	CASSLSSGAYGYTF	TGCGCCAGCAGCCTTTCCTCCGGGGCCTATGGCTACACCTTC